Listed here are 13 T cell receptor beta chains from one sample, sequenced in a study of T cell responses to AZD1222 COVID-19 vaccine. Profiled with immunoSEQ multiplex PCR; TCRdb holds only in-frame clones, not every one. The sample yields about 100,000 clones, roughly 90% seen once. Specimen: peripheral blood, collected on day 0 of AZD1222 vaccination. These receptors were collected from an adult in good health.

In its sample, this clone was seen once. V and J are TRBV28 and TRBJ1-6, with D hard to call. Trimming removed 6 bases at V and 4 bases at J, with 16 bases between. The CDR3 has 16 residues. CDR1 MDHEN and CDR2 SYDVKM come from the germline V gene. This chain's CDR3 is CASRGGVGIYNSPLHF. In DNA form, the CDR3 reads TGTGCCAGCAGGGGCGGGGTTGGGATTTATAATTCACCCCTCCACTTT.

The chain recombines TRBV5-1 with TRBJ1-2, with 10 bases fitting TRBD1. The V segment lost 4 bases and the J segment 2 bases; nucleotides outside the gene matches: 5. The CDR3 is made up of 15 amino acids. Germline V gives CDR1 SGHRS, CDR2 YFSETQ. CDR3 sequence reads: CASSIGQGVNYGYTF. As DNA, the CDR3 is TGCGCCAGCAGCATCGGACAGGGGGTAAACTATGGCTACACCTTC.

The rearrangement uses TRBV9 and TRBJ2-1; 10 nucleotides align to TRBD1. V shed 0 bases, J shed 4 bases, and the junction held 4 bases outside the gene matches. The CDR3 length is 16 residues. Germline-derived CDR1 and CDR2 are SGDLS and YYNGEE. CDR3: CASSVGWDRGYNEQFF. Written as DNA, the CDR3 is TGTGCCAGCAGCGTAGGGTGGGACAGGGGTTACAATGAGCAGTTCTTC.

The chain is built from TRBV9 and TRBJ2-5, with 13 nucleotides matching TRBD2. Germline CDR1 SGDLS, CDR2 YYNGEE. This CDR3 contains 17 residues. Trimming removed 0 bases from V and 5 bases from J; junction bases left unmatched: 7. In DNA form, the CDR3 reads TGTGCCAGCAGCGTAGGCTTACTAGCGGGAGGGCCTGAGACCCAGTACTTC. This encodes CASSVGLLAGGPETQYF.

CDR3 sequence: CASSILGQGRTEAFF. Written as DNA, the CDR3 is TGTGCCAGTAGTATTTTGGGGCAGGGCCGCACTGAAGCTTTCTTT. The V and J genes are TRBV19 and TRBJ1-1, with D perhaps matching TRBD1 (5 bases). The CDR3 has 15 amino acids. CDR1 is LNHDA, CDR2 SQIVND, per germline (reference sequence). The ends were cut back, 3 bases at V and 4 bases at J, with 15 bases in the middle.

The rearrangement joins TRBV10-3 to TRBJ2-7; D gene uncertain. CDR1 and CDR2 from the germline V gene are ENHRY and SYGVKD. Deletions cut 3 bases from V and 1 base from J, with 4 bases between. The CDR3 contains 12 residues. The CDR3 DNA reads as TGTGCCATCAGTGATGGATCCTACGAGCAGTACTTC. The encoded protein is CAISDGSYEQYF.

This clone appeared a single time. The chain couples TRBV28 to TRBJ1-5, with TRBD1 identical over 11 bases. CDR1 and CDR2 (germline): MDHEN, SYDVKM. The CDR3 consists of 17 residues. The junction had 12 bases not matched to a gene; V was cut back by 6 bases and J by 5 bases. The CDR3 spells CASRRTPDRGPHQPQHF. CDR3 in DNA: TGTGCCAGCAGGCGCACCCCGGACAGGGGGCCTCATCAGCCCCAGCATTTT.

The rearrangement links TRBV18 to TRBJ2-5; the match to TRBD1 covers 7 bases. The germline V gene has CDR1 KGHSH and CDR2 LQKENI. This CDR3 is built from 15 residues. The J segment lost 5 bases and the V segment lost 4 bases, leaving 10 bases of the junction unmatched. The CDR3 spells CASSQGQDLPETQYF. CDR3 DNA sequence: TGTGCCAGCTCACAAGGACAGGACTTACCCGAGACCCAGTACTTC.

This sequence joins TRBV19 and TRBJ2-3, with D perhaps given as TRBD1 or TRBD2 (6 bases each). The V and J ends lost 3 bases and 7 bases respectively, with 20 bases between them. Germline V gives CDR1 LNHDA, CDR2 SQIVND (reference sequence). The CDR3 has 16 amino acids. The CDR3 nucleotides read TGTGCCAGTAGTATTGGGGGGCCCCGCGAATCACATACGCAGTATTTT. Translated: CASSIGGPRESHTQYF.

The rearrangement joins TRBV7-8 to TRBJ2-5, with 9 bases that match TRBD1. The CDR3 length is 15 residues. Germline V lookup: CDR1 SGHVS, CDR2 FQNEAQ. V shed 6 bases, J shed 5 bases, and the junction held 10 bases outside the gene matches. Here the CDR3 DNA reads TGTGCCAGCAGGAGGGACAGGGTATCCCGGGAGACCCAGTACTTC. This translates into CASRRDRVSRETQYF.

The rearrangement joins TRBV27 to TRBJ2-7, with 7 bases lining up with TRBD2. The CDR3 is 16 residues long. The germline V gene encodes CDR1 MNHEY and CDR2 SMNVEV (reference sequence). The V and J ends lost 5 bases and 7 bases, in that order; junction bases with no gene match: 17. This CDR3 is CASSPSGGRRVGEQYF. The CDR3 DNA follows: TGTGCCAGCAGTCCCTCGGGGGGTCGGCGGGTCGGGGAGCAGTACTTC.

The CDR3: CASSWAGEQYF. CDR3 in DNA: TGTGCCAGCAGTTGGGCAGGGGAGCAGTACTTC. The V call is TRBV6-2 or TRBV6-3, the J call TRBJ2-7; a possible D gene is TRBD1 (5 bases). Trimming stripped 4 bases from V and 7 bases from J, with 8 bases between. Germline V gene sequence: CDR1 MNHEY, CDR2 SVGEGT. This CDR3 region has 11 residues.

This sequence joins TRBV4-1 and TRBJ1-5; D uncertain. The CDR3 sequence is 15 residues long. With 1 base removed from V and 1 base from J, the gap between germline ends came to 8 bases. Looked up from germline, CDR1 is MGHRA and CDR2 is YSYEKL. CDR3 sequence: CASSQGPLSNQPQHF. CDR3 nucleotide sequence: TGCGCCAGCAGCCAAGGGCCCCTGAGCAATCAGCCCCAGCATTTT.